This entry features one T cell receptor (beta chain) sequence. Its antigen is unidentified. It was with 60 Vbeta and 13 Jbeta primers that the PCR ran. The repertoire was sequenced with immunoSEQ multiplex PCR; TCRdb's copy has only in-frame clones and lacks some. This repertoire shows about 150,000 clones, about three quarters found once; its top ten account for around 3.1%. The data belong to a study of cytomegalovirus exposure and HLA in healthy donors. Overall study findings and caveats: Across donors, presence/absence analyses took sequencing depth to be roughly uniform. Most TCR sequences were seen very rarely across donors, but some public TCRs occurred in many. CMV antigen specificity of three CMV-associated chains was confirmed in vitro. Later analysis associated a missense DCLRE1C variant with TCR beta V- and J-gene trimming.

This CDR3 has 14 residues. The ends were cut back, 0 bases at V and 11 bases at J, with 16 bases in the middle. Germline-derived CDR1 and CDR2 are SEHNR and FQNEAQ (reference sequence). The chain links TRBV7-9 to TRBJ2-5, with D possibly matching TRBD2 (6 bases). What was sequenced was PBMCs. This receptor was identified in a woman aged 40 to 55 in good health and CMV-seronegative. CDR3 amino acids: CASSLAPGPGEQYF. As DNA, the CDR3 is TGTGCCAGCAGCTTAGCACCAGGGCCGGGGGAGCAGTACTTC.